The 22 T cell receptor beta chains reported below all come from one sample, sequenced in a study of blood T cells in healthy people across ages. Alongside a J-beta primer mix, a sample-barcoded 5' primer served in a second PCR lasting roughly 7 to 11 cycles. Via MiXCR, TCRdb re-called the 5' RACE reads, giving one row per CDR3 protein. Of about 1.8 million distinct CDR3 sequences detected, 49% appear once; the ten largest clones hold over 2%. The sample consisted of blood. The receptors originated from a woman in her 40s in good health.

The chain joins TRBV6-5 to TRBJ2-5, with a weak D call TRBD1 (6 bases). The J call could be wrong; TRBJ2-7 is a better fit for the DNA end. Germline CDR1 reads MNHEY; CDR2 reads SVGAGI. The length of the CDR3 is 13 residues. The CDR3 DNA reads TGTGCCAGCAAAAGATTAACAGGGTCCGAGCAGTACTTC. Translated: CASKRLTGSEQYF.

This chain uses TRBV6-2 or TRBV6-3 with TRBJ1-2; D call uncertain. Germline loops: CDR1 MNHEY, CDR2 SVGEGT. Trimming removed 7 bases at V and 3 bases at J, with 6 bases between. CDR3 length equals 11 residues. Here the CDR3 DNA reads TGTGCCAGCAAGTGGGACTATGGCTACACCTTC. As protein: CASKWDYGYTF.

The chain carries TRBV5-1 and TRBJ2-7; D is unclear. Germline V gives CDR1 SGHRS, CDR2 YFSETQ. Trimming cost V 4 bases and J 7 bases, with 9 bases left between them. The CDR3 has 11 amino acids. Written as DNA, the CDR3 is TGCGCCAGCAGCGTTGCAGTTGAGCAGTACTTC. Translating gives CASSVAVEQYF.

This sequence joins TRBV20-1 and TRBJ2-7; D possibly corresponds to TRBD2 (6 bases). The germline V and J ends were trimmed by 5 bases and 0 bases, with 14 bases remaining between them. Germline V gene lookup returns CDR1 DFQATT and CDR2 SNEGSKA (reference sequence). CDR3 length equals 14 residues. CDR3 coding DNA: TGCAGTGCTTTTGGGGGGAAGAGCTCCTACGAGCAGTACTTC. This sequence encodes CSAFGGKSSYEQYF.

This clonotype has a handful of counts. This chain links TRBV7-9 with TRBJ2-7; TRBD2 might be the D (5 bases). From germline, CDR1 is SEHNR and CDR2 FQNEAQ (reference sequence). The CDR3 contains 19 residues. Trimming removed 3 bases at V and 1 base at J, with 25 bases between. The CDR3 sequence: CASSFSILRGKAESYEQYF. CDR3 in DNA: TGTGCCAGCAGCTTTTCGATTCTACGGGGAAAGGCGGAATCCTACGAGCAGTACTTC.

Remarks on this clonotype: This may be a read error, as it is one base from a much larger clone. This chain connects TRBV20-1 to TRBJ2-1; 12 bases align to TRBD2. V was clipped by 4 bases and J by 0 bases; unmatched bases: 4. The CDR3 runs to 16 residues. The germline gives CDR1 DFQATT, CDR2 SNEGSKA (reference sequence). The chain's CDR3 is CSATRTSGDSYNEQFF. For the CDR3, the DNA is TGCAGTGCTACCAGGACTAGCGGGGACTCCTACAATGAGCAGTTCTTC.

The chain combines TRBV11-2 with TRBJ2-6; 11 bases are a match to TRBD1. Germline trimming cut 4 bases from V and 11 bases from J; bases unmatched to any gene: 7. CDR3 length equals 15 residues. Germline CDR1 reads SGHAT; CDR2 reads FQNNGV. CDR3 nucleotide sequence: TGTGCCAGCAGCTCTAGAGGGACAGGGGGTTACGTCCTGACTTTC. Protein product: CASSSRGTGGYVLTF.

This clonotype was counted only a few times. The genes are TRBV6-1 and TRBJ2-1; D unclear. The V end lost 3 bases, the J end lost 10 bases, and 7 bases lay between the germline ends. The germline V gene has CDR1 MNHNS and CDR2 SASEGT. The CDR3 sequence is 11 residues long. The CDR3 loop reads CASSDPGEQFF. CDR3 bases: TGTGCCAGCAGTGATCCCGGGGAGCAGTTCTTC.

This clonotype was counted between two and nine times. This chain joins TRBV5-1 and TRBJ2-5; D gene uncertain. The CDR3 sequence is 13 residues long. CDR1 is SGHRS, CDR2 YFSETQ, per germline. Trimming stripped 3 bases from V and 3 bases from J, with 9 bases between. This CDR3 reads CASSSQAEETQYF. CDR3 DNA: TGCGCCAGCAGCTCTCAGGCCGAAGAGACCCAGTACTTC.

The chain employs TRBV27 and TRBJ2-3; D tentatively reads TRBD1 or TRBD2 (5 bases each). CDR1 MNHEY and CDR2 SMNVEV come from the germline V gene (reference sequence). The CDR3 consists of 15 residues. The V gene lost 6 bases and the J gene lost 8 bases, with 21 bases spanning the gap. The CDR3 loop reads CASRQAGRALGTQYF. Written as DNA, the CDR3 is TGTGCCAGCAGGCAGGCAGGGCGGGCGTTGGGTACGCAGTATTTT.

This clonotype was observed a few times. The CDR3 region has the DNA TGTGCCAGCAGCTCAGTCCGCAACATTCAGTACTTC. It translates to CASSSVRNIQYF. The chain joins TRBV12-3 or TRBV12-4 to TRBJ2-4; D gene unclear. CDR3 size: 12 residues. Trimming removed 6 bases at V and 7 bases at J, with 10 bases between.

The chain joins TRBV12-3 or TRBV12-4 to TRBJ2-1; perhaps D is TRBD1 or TRBD2 (5 bases each). V was trimmed by 3 bases and J by 10 bases, leaving 16 bases between them. The CDR3 has 14 residues. As DNA, the CDR3 is TGTGCCAGCAGTTTCCGGTTGGGGGTCGGGGAGCAGTTCTTC. Translated: CASSFRLGVGEQFF.

The chain joins TRBV13 to TRBJ1-2; no firm D call. V lost 5 bases to trimming and J lost 8 bases, with 18 bases between them. This CDR3 comprises 14 residues. Germline V lookup: CDR1 PRHDT, CDR2 FYEKMQ (reference sequence). The CDR3 DNA reads TGTGCCAGCAGCCCAAGTGAGGAACTCGAGGGCTACACCTTC. Its translation is CASSPSEELEGYTF.

The V and J genes are TRBV6-5 and TRBJ1-5; TRBD1 agrees at 8 bases. The CDR3 is 16 residues long. Germline CDR1 is MNHEY and CDR2 is SVGAGI. The ends lost 6 bases at V and 3 bases at J; junction bases unmatched: 10. The CDR3 spells CASSRRGQVNNQPQHF. The CDR3 DNA sequence: TGTGCCAGCAGCCGTCGGGGACAGGTGAACAATCAGCCCCAGCATTTT.

This chain links TRBV15 with TRBJ2-1, with a weak D call TRBD2 (7 bases). V lost 3 bases and J lost 6, with 18 bases in between. Germline V gene data show CDR1 as LNHNV and CDR2 as YYDKDF (reference sequence). This CDR3 comprises 16 residues. The CDR3 reads CATSSWGGLRSNEQFF. The CDR3 DNA reads TGTGCCACCAGCAGCTGGGGGGGCCTTCGATCCAATGAGCAGTTCTTC. Combining the CDR3 with reference TRBV15 and TRBJ2-1 gives the whole variable domain DAMVIQNPRYQVTQFGKPVTLSCSQTLNHNVMYWYQQKSSQAPKLLFHYYDKDFNNEADTPDNFQSRRPNTSFCFLDIRSPGLGDTAMYLCATSSWGGLRSNEQFFGPGTRLTVL.

A single count supports this clonotype. The J gene is TRBJ2-4, the V gene TRBV6-6; the match to TRBD2 covers 9 bases. Germline V lookup: CDR1 MNHNY, CDR2 SVGAGI (reference sequence). The V segment lost 3 bases and the J segment 13 bases; nucleotides outside the gene matches: 13. The CDR3 is 15 amino acids. Here the CDR3 DNA reads TGTGCCAGCAGTTATGGAGGTAGCGGGGGCAATGAGCAGTACTTC. It encodes CASSYGGSGGNEQYF.

The J gene is TRBJ2-1, the V gene TRBV21-1; the D call TRBD2 from the table was never checked on the DNA. TRBV21-1 corresponds to a pseudogene. CDR3 length equals 16 residues. The chain's CDR3 is CASSKEASGGYNEQFF. Written as DNA, the CDR3 is TGTGCCAGCAGCAAAGAAGCTAGCGGGGGGTACAATGAGCAGTTCTTC.

The table lists this clonotype with a few counts. This sequence joins TRBV9 and TRBJ1-2; D not certain. The CDR3 length is 14 residues. V was trimmed by 0 bases and J by 1 base, leaving 7 bases between them. Germline CDR1 reads SGDLS; CDR2 reads YYNGEE. CDR3 DNA: TGTGCCAGCAGCGTAGCAGGCCGTAACTATGGCTACACCTTC. Amino acid sequence: CASSVAGRNYGYTF.

The chain employs TRBV5-1 and TRBJ1-1; a possible D gene is TRBD1 (5 bases). CDR1 and CDR2 (germline): SGHRS, YFSETQ. The length of the CDR3 is 15 residues. V was shortened by 3 bases and J by 2 bases, with 14 bases between the two germline ends. The CDR3 coding sequence is TGCGCCAGCAGCTGGCAGACACAGGTTAACACTGAAGCTTTCTTT. Translating gives CASSWQTQVNTEAFF.

The gene calls are TRBV7-2 and TRBJ2-4; 9 bases match TRBD1. The CDR3 contains 15 residues. Germline V gives CDR1 SGHTA, CDR2 FQGNSA. Trimming removed 0 bases from V and 7 bases from J; junction bases left unmatched: 4. The CDR3 loop reads CASSLATGGSNIQYF. CDR3 bases: TGTGCCAGCAGCTTAGCCACAGGGGGCTCGAACATTCAGTACTTC.

V is TRBV18 and J is TRBJ2-3, with D tentatively TRBD2 (7 bases). V lost 8 bases to trimming and J lost 2 bases, with 20 bases between them. The germline V gene has CDR1 KGHSH and CDR2 LQKENI. This CDR3 contains 16 residues. CDR3 coding DNA: TGTGCCAGCCCCGCGGGGGCGCAAACTTACACAGATACGCAGTATTTT. Its protein product is CASPAGAQTYTDTQYF.

This clonotype came up a few times. The chain employs TRBV11-2 and TRBJ2-3; 10 nucleotides line up with TRBD2. After removal of 0 bases from V and 7 bases from J, the junction contained 7 bases not matched to a gene. The germline CDR1 and CDR2 sequences are SGHAT and FQNNGV. This CDR3 contains 16 residues. The CDR3, as DNA: TGTGCCAGCAGCTTAGATTCGCCTAGCGGGGGCTATACGCAGTATTTT. Protein: CASSLDSPSGGYTQYF.